This T cell receptor (beta chain) was identified during a study of blood T cells in healthy people across ages (dated by TCRdb to the mid-2010s). Context from the whole study: Template switching captured roughly one uniquely barcoded TCR beta cDNA molecule per two T cells in model experiments. Using deep sequencing normalized with unique cDNA molecular identifiers, the study measured how TCR beta repertoire diversity changes with age. The donors were split into four age groups: young (average 16 years), middle-aged (around 40), aged (more than 60) and long-lived (roughly 86). To avoid experimental bias, donors of different ages were spread randomly across the sequencing lanes. Two additional independent replicas of 1 million unique cDNA reads from the same blood draw were analyzed for two donors (one aged 18 to 29 and one aged 80 or older). The paper's findings and limits, for the study overall: Total diversity estimates from one million sequenced T cells were considered lower bounds and underestimates. Bulk unsorted PBMC profiling prevented conclusive comparison of naive and antigen-experienced compartments. As age increased, observed TCR beta diversity per million T cells dropped in a roughly linear way, and a significant reduction was already evident by age about 40. Compared with the aged group, the long-lived group had more naive CD4+ T cells, fewer expanded clones and increased TCR diversity, a pattern suggesting age selection. Because the CMV infection status of the donors was unknown, age-related changes in expanded clonotypes may potentially have been confounded. A strong correlation was found between observed TCR beta diversity and the percentage of naive T cells measured by flow cytometry.

Library method: 5' RACE. Sequencing was carried out with an Illumina HiSeq 2500. The second PCR ran for about 6 to 12 cycles and used a J-beta primer mix along with a sample-barcoded 5' primer. A template-switch 5' adaptor carrying 12 random nucleotides introduced a unique molecular identifier onto each TCR beta cDNA molecule. Each sample yielded at least 2.5 million CDR3-containing paired-end reads. First-strand cDNA was synthesized from all RNA with the Mint cDNA synthesis kit, primed by a TRBC-specific oligonucleotide. After uracil-DNA glycosylase treatment, a first 18-cycle PCR used universal primers M1SS and BC2_uni_R on all cDNA. The authors processed their data as follows. For normalization, 1 million high-quality reads were randomly selected from each sample, with every read carrying a distinct molecular identifier. Reads with shared molecular identifiers were discarded instead of being binned into consensus sequences. MiTCR, run with a Q25 quality threshold and the strictest error-elimination algorithm, handled CDR3 identification, clonotype clustering and error correction. A nonparametric unseen species model using Euler transformation provided a lower-bound estimate of total TCR beta diversity. TCRdb trimmed the raw reads at Q25, called clones with MiXCR and kept productive beta chains. CDR3 protein sequences are deduplicated, and each keeps its most common genes and DNA. The authors' filters were not applied to this entry. Within this sample are roughly 700,000 distinct CDR3 sequences, with around half of them counted one time only. The top ten hold about a third of the sample.

On this clonotype: What this receptor recognizes is not known. No base quality values were provided; no much bigger clone lies one nucleotide off.

The donors were roughly 38 Caucasian individuals from Russia, aged 6 to 90 years, who were systemically healthy. Approximately 10 milliliters of peripheral blood were collected from each donor into EDTA-treated Vacutainer tubes. PBMCs were isolated by Ficoll-Paque density-gradient centrifugation, with at least 6.5 million obtained per sample. Trizol reagent was used to extract total RNA from the PBMCs, yielding at least 5.5 micrograms per sample. Naive CD45RAhigh/CD27high T cell percentages were measured by flow cytometry on a PBMC aliquot from every donor. The sequenced sample consisted of blood. The receptor was isolated from a woman aged 55-69 years in good health.

CDR3 sequence: CAISGGQGHDGYTF. The DNA sequence is TGTGCCATCAGTGGAGGACAGGGGCACGATGGCTACACCTTC. The chain couples TRBV10-3 to TRBJ1-2, with 9 middle bases fitting TRBD1. CDR3 length: 14 amino acids, cysteine to phenylalanine. The retained sequence is limited to the CDR3, 42 bases, with the frame set at the first base. At the junction V is shortened by 4 bases and J by 6 bases; bases outside the gene matches: 6. Per the germline V gene, ENHRY is the CDR1 and SYGVKD is the CDR2.